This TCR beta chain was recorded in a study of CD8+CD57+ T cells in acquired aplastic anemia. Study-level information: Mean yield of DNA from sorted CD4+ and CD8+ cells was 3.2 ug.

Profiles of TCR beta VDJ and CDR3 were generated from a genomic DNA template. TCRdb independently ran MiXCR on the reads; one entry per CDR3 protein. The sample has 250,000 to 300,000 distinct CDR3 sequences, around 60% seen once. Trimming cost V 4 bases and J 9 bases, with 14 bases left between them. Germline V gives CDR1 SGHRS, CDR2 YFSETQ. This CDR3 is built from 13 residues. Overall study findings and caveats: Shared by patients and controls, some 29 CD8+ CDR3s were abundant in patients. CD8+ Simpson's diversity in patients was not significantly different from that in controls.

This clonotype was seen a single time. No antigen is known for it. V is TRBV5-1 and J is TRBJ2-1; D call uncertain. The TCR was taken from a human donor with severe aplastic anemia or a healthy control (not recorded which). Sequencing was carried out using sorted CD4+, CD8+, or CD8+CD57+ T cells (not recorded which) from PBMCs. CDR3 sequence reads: CASSTDVPIEQFF. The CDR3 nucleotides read TGCGCCAGCAGCACCGACGTACCTATTGAGCAGTTCTTC.